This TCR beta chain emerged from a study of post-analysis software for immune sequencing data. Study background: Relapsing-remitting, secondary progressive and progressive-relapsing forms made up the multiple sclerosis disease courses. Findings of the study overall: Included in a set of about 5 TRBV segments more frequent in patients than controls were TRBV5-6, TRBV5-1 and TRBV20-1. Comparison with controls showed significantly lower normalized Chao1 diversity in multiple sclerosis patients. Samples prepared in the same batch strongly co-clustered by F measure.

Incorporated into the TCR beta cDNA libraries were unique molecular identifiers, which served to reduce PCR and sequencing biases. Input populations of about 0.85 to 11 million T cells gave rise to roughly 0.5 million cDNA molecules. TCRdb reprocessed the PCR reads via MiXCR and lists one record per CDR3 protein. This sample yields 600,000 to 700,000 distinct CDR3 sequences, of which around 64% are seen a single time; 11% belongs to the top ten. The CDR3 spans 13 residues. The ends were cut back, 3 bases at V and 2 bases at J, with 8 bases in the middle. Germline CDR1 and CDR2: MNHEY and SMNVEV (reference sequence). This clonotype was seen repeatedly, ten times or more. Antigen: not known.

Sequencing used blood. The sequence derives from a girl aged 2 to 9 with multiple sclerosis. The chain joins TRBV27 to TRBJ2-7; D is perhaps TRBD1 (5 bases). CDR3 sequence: CASSLGPTYEQYF. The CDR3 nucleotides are TGTGCCAGCAGTTTGGGGCCGACCTACGAGCAGTACTTC.